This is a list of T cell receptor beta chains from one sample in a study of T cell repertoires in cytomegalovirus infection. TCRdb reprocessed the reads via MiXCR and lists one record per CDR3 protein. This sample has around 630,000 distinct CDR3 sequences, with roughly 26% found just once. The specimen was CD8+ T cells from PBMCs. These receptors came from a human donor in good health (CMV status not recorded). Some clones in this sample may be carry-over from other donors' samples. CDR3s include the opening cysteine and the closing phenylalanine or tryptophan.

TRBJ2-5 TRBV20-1 CSARAWLAAAETQYF
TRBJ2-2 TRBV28 CACSLLAGGDTGELFF
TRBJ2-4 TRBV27 CASSSSTKNIQYF
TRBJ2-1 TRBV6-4 CASSSRDNSYNEQFF
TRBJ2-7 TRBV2 CASRVGQGMSYEQYF
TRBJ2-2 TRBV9 CASSPRRVTGELFF
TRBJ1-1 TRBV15 CATSRERLGTEAFF
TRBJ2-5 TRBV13 CASSIGLAETQYF
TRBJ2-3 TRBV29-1 CSVDPGTGSDTQYF
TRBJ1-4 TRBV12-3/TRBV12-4 CASNLGATNEKLFF
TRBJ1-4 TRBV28 CASSTRGFEEKLFF
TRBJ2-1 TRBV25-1 CASSRRGAYNEQFF
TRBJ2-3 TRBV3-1 CASSEIRLAEGDTQYF
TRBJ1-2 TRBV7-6 CASSLGRGDGYTF
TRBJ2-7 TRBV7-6 CASSLGTGWFYEQYF
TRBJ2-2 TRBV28 CASSTWGRSNTGELFF
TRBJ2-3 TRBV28 CASSTGAGLDTQYF
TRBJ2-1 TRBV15 CATETSGYNEQFF
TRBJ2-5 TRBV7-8 CASSLPHGGGWETQYF
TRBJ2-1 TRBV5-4 CASDRGGPEQFF
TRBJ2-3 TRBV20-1 CSASSDRARTDTQYF
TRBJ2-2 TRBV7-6 CASSLAPNGPANTGELFF
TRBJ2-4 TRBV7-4 CASSLPGQANIQYF
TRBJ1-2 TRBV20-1 CSANPQGNSTF
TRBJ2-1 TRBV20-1 CSASSPASYNEQFF
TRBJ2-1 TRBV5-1 CASSGTGTSGDEQFF
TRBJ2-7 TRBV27 CASTTRTGAAYEQYF
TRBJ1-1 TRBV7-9 CASSGRASPGAFF
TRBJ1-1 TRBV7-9 CASSFGRGDTEAFF
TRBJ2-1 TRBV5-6 CASSYRGAHNEQFF
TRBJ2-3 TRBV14 CASSPLRGFGTDTQYF